Each of the 28 T cell receptor beta chains below was sequenced from the same sample in a study of blood T cell repertoires in COVID-19 (TCRdb year 2020). Library construction relied on the immunoSEQ multiplex PCR assay. The source is immuneACCESS, and TCRdb retained only in-frame sequences with V and J called. Part of the clones is not carried over; for the studies checked, unresolved V genes explain less than half of this, and the remainder is unexplained. The sample table contains 100,000 to 150,000 clones; only one count was recorded for about 84% of them. Roughly 5.4% of the sample is in the top ten clones. Material for sequencing was peripheral blood. These receptors came from a human donor in a cohort sampled during active COVID-19.

This clone appeared a few times. The rearrangement joins TRBV28 to TRBJ1-2, with a tentative D call TRBD1 (5 bases). The germline V gene has CDR1 MDHEN and CDR2 SYDVKM. This CDR3 has 13 residues. V gave up 5 bases and J gave up 4 bases, with 11 bases separating them. CDR3 sequence reads: CASSTQGGYGYTF. The CDR3 DNA sequence: TGTGCCAGCAGTACCCAGGGTGGCTATGGCTACACCTTC.

The chain couples TRBV6-6 to TRBJ2-5, with unresolved D. CDR1 and CDR2 (germline): MNHNY, SVGAGI (reference sequence). Trimming took 10 bases from V and 0 from J, leaving 9 bases between them. The CDR3 is 12 residues long. CDR3 nucleotides: TGTGCCACAGAGCAGGACCAAGAGACCCAGTACTTC. Its translation: CATEQDQETQYF.

This chain joins TRBV5-1 and TRBJ2-7; 10 bases map to TRBD2. Trimming removed 4 bases from V and 0 bases from J; junction bases left unmatched: 1. CDR1 SGHRS and CDR2 YFSETQ come from the germline V gene. This CDR3 region has 14 residues. Here the CDR3 DNA reads TGCGCCAGCAGCCAGCGGGAGGGCTCCTACGAGCAGTACTTC. Translation gives CASSQREGSYEQYF.

The chain uses TRBV4-1 and TRBJ2-7, with 9 nucleotides matching TRBD2. The CDR3 sequence is 17 residues long. The V gene's germline CDR1 is MGHRA and CDR2 YSYEKL. Germline trimming cut 0 bases from V and 0 bases from J; bases unmatched to any gene: 6. The CDR3 DNA reads TGCGCCAGCAGCCAAGAGTTTTCGCGGGAGGGCTCCTACGAGCAGTACTTC. Translated: CASSQEFSREGSYEQYF.

This chain joins TRBV14 and TRBJ2-7; 12 bases are a match to TRBD2. This CDR3 is 18 amino acids long. V gave up 4 bases and J gave up 5 bases; unmatched junction bases: 15. Germline V lookup: CDR1 SGHDN, CDR2 FVKESK. CDR3 coding DNA: TGTGCCAGCAGCCGAACCCTTAGACTAGCGGGAGCTTCGAACGAGCAGTACTTC. Its protein product is CASSRTLRLAGASNEQYF. The full variable domain, with the rest looked up from reference TRBV14 and TRBJ2-7, is EAGVTQFPSHSVIEKGQTVTLRCDPISGHDNLYWYRRVMGKEIKFLLHFVKESKQDESGMPNNRFLAERTGGTYSTLKVQPAELEDSGVYFCASSRTLRLAGASNEQYFGPGTRLTVT.

This chain links TRBV6-5 with TRBJ2-3; tentatively, D is TRBD2 (6 bases). The CDR3 contains 15 residues. Trimming took 5 bases from V and 0 from J, leaving 12 bases between them. Germline lookup yields CDR1 MNHEY and CDR2 SVGAGI. CDR3 bases: TGTGCCAGCAGTCAGGGAGGTTACAGCACAGATACGCAGTATTTT. It specifies CASSQGGYSTDTQYF.

The rearrangement uses TRBV4-3 and TRBJ2-7, with 10 bases aligning to TRBD2. Germline lookup yields CDR1 LGHNA and CDR2 YSLEER. Trimming removed 0 bases from V and 3 bases from J; junction bases left unmatched: 11. This CDR3 is built from 18 residues. The CDR3 DNA reads TGCGCCAGCAGCCAAGAACTAGAGGGAGCGGGAGGGTACTACGAGCAGTACTTC. It specifies CASSQELEGAGGYYEQYF.

V and J are TRBV6-5 and TRBJ1-1; no definite D call. V was cut by 2 bases and J by 4 bases, with 14 bases left in between. This CDR3 has 15 residues. Germline V CDR1 and CDR2: MNHEY, SVGAGI. The CDR3 coding sequence is TGTGCCAGCAGTTACGAGGGCGCCCGGGGCACTGAAGCTTTCTTT. Its protein is CASSYEGARGTEAFF.

Remarks on this clone: The junction departs from germline at one end; a sequencing error may be responsible. V usage is TRBV7-7 and J usage is TRBJ2-7, with 7 bases fitting TRBD1. CDR1 and CDR2 (germline): SSHAT, FNYEAQ (reference sequence). CDR3 size: 13 residues. CDR3 sequence (DNA): TGTGCTAGCAGCTTATACAGGGGATACGAGCAGTACTTC. Translated: CASSLYRGYEQYF.

This CDR3 reads CASSIDRGISNQPQHF. DNA of the CDR3: TGTGCCAGTAGTATAGATCGGGGGATCAGCAATCAGCCCCAGCATTTT. The chain links TRBV19 to TRBJ1-5; a possible D gene is TRBD1 (5 bases). CDR1 and CDR2 (germline): LNHDA, SQIVND (reference sequence). V lost 0 bases, J lost 1 base, and 10 bases lay in between. This CDR3 is 16 amino acids long.

CDR3 amino acids: CASSQKGQGFAYGDTQYF. The CDR3 bases are TGTGCCAGCAGCCAGAAAGGACAGGGCTTTGCGTATGGAGATACGCAGTATTTT. The gene calls are TRBV14 and TRBJ2-3; TRBD1 matches 8 bases. Germline V gives CDR1 SGHDN, CDR2 FVKESK. This CDR3 is built from 18 residues. V shed 3 bases and J 5 bases; nucleotides not matched to a gene: 16.

The rearrangement uses TRBV2 and TRBJ1-4; 8 bases line up with TRBD1. This CDR3 spans 14 amino acids. CDR1 is SNHLY, CDR2 FYNNEI, per germline. The V gene end was trimmed by 7 bases and the J gene end by 8 bases; junction bases not matched to a gene: 9. CDR3: CASTGGQAEEKLFF. The CDR3 DNA reads as TGTGCCAGCACTGGGGGACAGGCAGAGGAAAAACTGTTTTTT.

The V and J genes are TRBV19 and TRBJ1-4; no reliable D call. V was cut by 5 bases and J by 4 bases, with 8 bases left in between. The CDR3 has 13 amino acids. Germline CDR1 is LNHDA and CDR2 is SQIVND (reference sequence). Here the CDR3 reads CASSSQVNEKLFF. CDR3 bases: TGTGCCAGTAGTTCGCAGGTTAATGAAAAACTGTTTTTT.

The genes are TRBV19 and TRBJ2-5, with TRBD2 matching over 10 bases. Germline V CDR1 and CDR2: LNHDA, SQIVND (reference sequence). The CDR3 has 16 amino acids. Losses at the gene ends were 1 base for V and 5 bases for J; bases not matched to a gene: 7. This chain's CDR3 is CASSIGPGLAMETQYF. The CDR3 DNA is TGTGCCAGTAGTATAGGTCCGGGACTAGCGATGGAGACCCAGTACTTC.

This clone was recorded once. This chain uses TRBV19 with TRBJ2-7; TRBD2 matches 9 bases. The CDR3 extends over 15 amino acids. The V gene's germline CDR1 is LNHDA and CDR2 SQIVND (reference sequence). V shed 3 bases and J 3 bases; nucleotides not matched to a gene: 6. Here the CDR3 DNA reads TGTGCCAGTAGTATGGGTAGCGGGGGCTTCTACGAGCAGTACTTC. Its protein is CASSMGSGGFYEQYF.

V and J are TRBV30 and TRBJ2-7; 8 positions match TRBD1. Per the germline V gene, CDR1 is GTSNPN and CDR2 is SVGIG (reference sequence). The CDR3 has 14 residues. The J segment lost 5 bases and the V segment lost 2 bases, leaving 8 bases of the junction unmatched. The CDR3 DNA reads TGTGCCTGGAGTACAAGGACAGGGTGGAACGAGCAGTACTTC. The encoded protein is CAWSTRTGWNEQYF.

The gene calls are TRBV5-5 and TRBJ1-1, with D unclear. CDR1 is SGHKS and CDR2 is YYEKEE in the germline V gene (reference sequence). V was cut by 0 bases and J by 0 bases, with 9 bases left in between. CDR3 length: 15 residues. The CDR3 region is CASSLARTMNTEAFF. CDR3 DNA sequence: TGTGCCAGCAGCTTGGCCCGGACTATGAACACTGAAGCTTTCTTT.

The V call is TRBV27, the J call TRBJ1-4, with TRBD1 matching 7 bases. There are 14 residues in the CDR3. Germline V lookup: CDR1 MNHEY, CDR2 SMNVEV (reference sequence). The trim removed 6 bases at V and 5 bases at J, leaving 6 bases unmatched. CDR3 in amino acids: CASSMDRMNEKLFF. The CDR3 bases are TGTGCCAGCAGCATGGACAGGATGAATGAAAAACTGTTTTTT.

This chain links TRBV27 with TRBJ2-2; 10 nucleotides align to TRBD1. The CDR3 loop spans 17 amino acids. Trimming at V came to 6 bases and at J to 6 bases, leaving 13 bases not matched to a gene. Germline-derived CDR1 and CDR2 are MNHEY and SMNVEV (reference sequence). The CDR3 here is CASSSPRGTGVAGELFF. The CDR3 coding sequence is TGTGCCAGCAGCTCCCCTCGCGGGACAGGGGTGGCCGGGGAGCTGTTTTTT.

The J gene is TRBJ1-1, the V gene TRBV10-1; D possibly corresponds to TRBD1 (5 bases). CDR3 size: 12 residues. The germline V and J ends were trimmed by 5 bases and 1 base, with 5 bases remaining between them. The germline gives CDR1 WNHNN, CDR2 SYGVQD (reference sequence). The CDR3 here is CASSTGNTEAFF. CDR3 in DNA: TGCGCCAGCAGTACAGGGAACACTGAAGCTTTCTTT.

In its sample, this clone was seen once. The genes are TRBV11-3 and TRBJ2-4; no clear D. The CDR3 contains 15 residues. V was shortened by 1 base and J by 8 bases, with 15 bases between the two germline ends. Germline lookup yields CDR1 SGHNT and CDR2 YENEEA. In DNA, the CDR3 is TGTGCCAGCAGCTTAGTAACGTCGGTGGTCGACATTCAGTACTTC. This sequence encodes CASSLVTSVVDIQYF.

The V call is TRBV6-5, the J call TRBJ1-1, with D perhaps matching TRBD1 (6 bases). Looked up from germline, CDR1 is MNHEY and CDR2 is SVGAGI. This CDR3 is built from 15 residues. Trimming pared 6 bases from V and 6 bases from J, leaving 20 bases between. The CDR3 region is CASRSSDRVTSEAFF. The CDR3 DNA reads as TGTGCCAGCAGATCATCGGACAGAGTAACTTCTGAAGCTTTCTTT.

The chain couples TRBV5-4 to TRBJ2-7, with D perhaps matching TRBD1 (6 bases). There are 13 residues in the CDR3. Germline V gene lookup returns CDR1 SGHNT and CDR2 YYREEE (reference sequence). V gave up 5 bases and J gave up 3 bases, with 12 bases separating them. CDR3 sequence (DNA): TGTGCCAGCAGTTGGGACAACTTCTACGAGCAGTACTTC. It translates to CASSWDNFYEQYF.

The chain joins TRBV19 to TRBJ2-1; TRBD2 aligns across 7 bases. Germline V gives CDR1 LNHDA, CDR2 SQIVND (reference sequence). Losses at the gene ends were 5 bases for V and 9 bases for J; bases not matched to a gene: 13. The CDR3 length is 15 residues. The CDR3 DNA reads TGTGCCAGTAGTTACGGCGGGAGCTCGCAGGGTGAGCAGTTCTTC. Residues: CASSYGGSSQGEQFF.

V and J are TRBV18 and TRBJ1-1; tentative D call: TRBD1 (5 bases). Germline assignment: CDR1 KGHSH and CDR2 LQKENI. The CDR3 has 15 residues. Trimming took 4 bases from V and 3 from J, leaving 15 bases between them. The CDR3 here is CASSLVQGTDTEAFF. Written as DNA, the CDR3 is TGTGCCAGCTCACTCGTTCAGGGAACAGACACTGAAGCTTTCTTT.

V and J are TRBV6-5 and TRBJ1-2, with 8 bases lining up with TRBD1. J gave up 6 bases and V 6 bases, and 9 bases lay outside the gene matches. Germline V gene sequence: CDR1 MNHEY, CDR2 SVGAGI. The CDR3 sequence is 14 residues long. CDR3 in amino acids: CASRHPKGQDGYTF. The CDR3 nucleotides read TGTGCCAGCAGACACCCTAAGGGACAGGATGGCTACACCTTC.

The V gene is TRBV11-2, the J gene TRBJ2-5; a weak D match, TRBD1 (5 bases). The length of the CDR3 is 13 residues. V gave up 7 bases and J gave up 4 bases, with 13 bases separating them. Germline lookup yields CDR1 SGHAT and CDR2 FQNNGV. For the CDR3, the DNA is TGTGCCAGCACCGACGCTGGGGCAGAGACCCAGTACTTC. Encoded protein: CASTDAGAETQYF.

V is TRBV11-2 and J is TRBJ2-3; D is unclear. There are 16 residues in the CDR3. CDR1 is SGHAT, CDR2 FQNNGV, per germline. Trimming took off 5 bases at V and 1 base at J, with 16 bases between the two ends. CDR3 sequence (DNA): TGTGCCAGCAGCGAAGGCGACGGAGTTGGCACAGATACGCAGTATTTT. It encodes CASSEGDGVGTDTQYF. Complete variable domain (other parts from reference TRBV11-2 and TRBJ2-3): EAGVAQSPRYKIIEKRQSVAFWCNPISGHATLYWYQQILGQGPKLLIQFQNNGVVDDSQLPKDRFSAERLKGVDSTLKIQPAKLEDSAVYLCASSEGDGVGTDTQYFGPGTRLTVL.